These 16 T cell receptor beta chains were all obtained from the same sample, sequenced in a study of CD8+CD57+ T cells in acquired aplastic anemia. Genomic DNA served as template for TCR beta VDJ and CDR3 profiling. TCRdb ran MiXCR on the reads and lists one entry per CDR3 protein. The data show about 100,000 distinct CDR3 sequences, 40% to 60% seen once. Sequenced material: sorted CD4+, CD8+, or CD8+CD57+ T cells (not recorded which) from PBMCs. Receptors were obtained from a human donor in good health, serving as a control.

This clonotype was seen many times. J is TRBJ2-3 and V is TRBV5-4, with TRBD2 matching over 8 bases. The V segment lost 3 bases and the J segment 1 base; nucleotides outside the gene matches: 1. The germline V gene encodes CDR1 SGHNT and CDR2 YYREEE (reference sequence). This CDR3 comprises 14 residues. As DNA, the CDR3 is TGTGCCAGCAGCTCAGCGGGGGGCACAGATACGCAGTATTTT. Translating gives CASSSAGGTDTQYF. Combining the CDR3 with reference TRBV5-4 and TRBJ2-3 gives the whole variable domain ETGVTQSPTHLIKTRGQQVTLRCSSQSGHNTVSWYQQALGQGPQFIFQYYREEENGRGNFPPRFSGLQFPNYSSELNVNALELDDSALYLCASSSAGGTDTQYFGPGTRLTVL.

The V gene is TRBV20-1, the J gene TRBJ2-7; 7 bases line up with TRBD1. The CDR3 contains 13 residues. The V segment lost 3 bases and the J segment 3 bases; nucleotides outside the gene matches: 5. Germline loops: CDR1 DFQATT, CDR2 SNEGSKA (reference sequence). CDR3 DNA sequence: TGCAGTGCTAGTAAGGGGGCCCTCTACGAGCAGTACTTC. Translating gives CSASKGALYEQYF.

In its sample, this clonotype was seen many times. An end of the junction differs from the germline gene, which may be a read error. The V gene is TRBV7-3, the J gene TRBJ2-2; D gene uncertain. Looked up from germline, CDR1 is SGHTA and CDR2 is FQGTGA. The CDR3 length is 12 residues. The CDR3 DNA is TGTGCCAGCAACTTAGTAACCGGGGAGCTGTTTTTT. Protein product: CASNLVTGELFF.

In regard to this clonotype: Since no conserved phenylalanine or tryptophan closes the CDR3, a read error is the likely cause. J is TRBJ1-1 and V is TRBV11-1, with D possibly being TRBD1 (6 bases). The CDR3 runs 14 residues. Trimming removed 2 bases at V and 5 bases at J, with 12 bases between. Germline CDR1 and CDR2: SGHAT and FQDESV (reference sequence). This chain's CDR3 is CASSLPGARTEAFL. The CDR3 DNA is TGTGCCAGCAGCTTACCAGGGGCGCGTACTGAAGCTTTCCTT.

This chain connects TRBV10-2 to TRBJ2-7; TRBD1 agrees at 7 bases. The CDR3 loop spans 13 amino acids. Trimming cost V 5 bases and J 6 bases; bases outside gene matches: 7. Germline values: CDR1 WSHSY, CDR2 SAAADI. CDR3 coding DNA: TGCGCCAGCAGTCTCTCGACAGGGATCGAGCAGTACTTC. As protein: CASSLSTGIEQYF.

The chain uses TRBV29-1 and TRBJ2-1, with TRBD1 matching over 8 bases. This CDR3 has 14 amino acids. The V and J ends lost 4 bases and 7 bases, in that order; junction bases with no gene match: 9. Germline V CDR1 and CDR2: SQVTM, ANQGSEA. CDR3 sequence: CSVVETGDRNEQFF. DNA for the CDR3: TGCAGCGTTGTCGAGACAGGGGATCGGAATGAGCAGTTCTTC.

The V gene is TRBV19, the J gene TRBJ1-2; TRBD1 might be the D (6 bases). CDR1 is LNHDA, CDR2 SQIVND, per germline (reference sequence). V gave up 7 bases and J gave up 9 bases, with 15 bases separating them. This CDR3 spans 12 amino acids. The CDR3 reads CASTQTGVSYTF. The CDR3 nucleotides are TGTGCCAGTACCCAGACAGGCGTAAGCTACACCTTC.

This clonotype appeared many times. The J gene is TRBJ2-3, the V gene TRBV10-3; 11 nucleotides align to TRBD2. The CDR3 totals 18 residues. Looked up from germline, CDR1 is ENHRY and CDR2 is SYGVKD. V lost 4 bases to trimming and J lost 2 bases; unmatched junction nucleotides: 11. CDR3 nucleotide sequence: TGTGCCATCAGTGGACCTAGCGGGGGGTTATCGAACACAGATACGCAGTATTTT. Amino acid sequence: CAISGPSGGLSNTDTQYF.

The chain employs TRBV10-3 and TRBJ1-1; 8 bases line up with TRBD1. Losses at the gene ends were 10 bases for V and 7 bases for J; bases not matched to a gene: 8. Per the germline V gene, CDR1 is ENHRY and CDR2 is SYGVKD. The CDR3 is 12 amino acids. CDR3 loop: CATQGAGGEAFF. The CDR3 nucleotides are TGTGCCACCCAGGGGGCAGGAGGTGAAGCTTTCTTT.

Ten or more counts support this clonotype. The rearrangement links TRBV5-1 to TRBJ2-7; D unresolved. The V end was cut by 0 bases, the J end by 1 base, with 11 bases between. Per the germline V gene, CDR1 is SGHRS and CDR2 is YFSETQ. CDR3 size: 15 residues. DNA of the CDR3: TGCGCCAGCAGCTTGGAGTTAGGGATATCCTACGAGCAGTACTTC. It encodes CASSLELGISYEQYF.

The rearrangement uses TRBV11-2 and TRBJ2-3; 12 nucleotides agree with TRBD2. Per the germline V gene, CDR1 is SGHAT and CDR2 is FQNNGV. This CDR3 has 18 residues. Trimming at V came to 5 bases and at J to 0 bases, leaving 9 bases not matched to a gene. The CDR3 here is CASSAGTSGQLSTDTQYF. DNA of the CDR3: TGTGCCAGCAGCGCTGGGACTAGCGGGCAACTTAGCACAGATACGCAGTATTTT. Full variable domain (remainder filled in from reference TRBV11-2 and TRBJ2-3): EAGVAQSPRYKIIEKRQSVAFWCNPISGHATLYWYQQILGQGPKLLIQFQNNGVVDDSQLPKDRFSAERLKGVDSTLKIQPAKLEDSAVYLCASSAGTSGQLSTDTQYFGPGTRLTVL.

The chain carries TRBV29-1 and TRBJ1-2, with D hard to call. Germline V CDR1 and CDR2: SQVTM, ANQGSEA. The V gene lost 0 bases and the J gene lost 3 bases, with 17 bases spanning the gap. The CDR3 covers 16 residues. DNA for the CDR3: TGCAGCGTTGAAGAACAGTCCTACGAGCAGTACTATGGCTACACCTTC. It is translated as CSVEEQSYEQYYGYTF.

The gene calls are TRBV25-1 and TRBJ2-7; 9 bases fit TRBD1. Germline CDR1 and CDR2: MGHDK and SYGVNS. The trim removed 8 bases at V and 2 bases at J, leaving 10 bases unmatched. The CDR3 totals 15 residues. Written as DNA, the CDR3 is TGTGCCAGCGGTGGGGGGACAGGGAGTACCTACGAGCAGTACTTC. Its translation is CASGGGTGSTYEQYF.

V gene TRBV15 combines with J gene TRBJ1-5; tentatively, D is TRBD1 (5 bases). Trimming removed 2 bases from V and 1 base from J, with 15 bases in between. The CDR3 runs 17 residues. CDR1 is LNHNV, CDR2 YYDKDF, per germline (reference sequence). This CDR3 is CATSRNTGTASNQPQHF. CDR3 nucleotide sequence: TGTGCCACCAGCAGAAATACAGGAACAGCAAGCAATCAGCCCCAGCATTTT.

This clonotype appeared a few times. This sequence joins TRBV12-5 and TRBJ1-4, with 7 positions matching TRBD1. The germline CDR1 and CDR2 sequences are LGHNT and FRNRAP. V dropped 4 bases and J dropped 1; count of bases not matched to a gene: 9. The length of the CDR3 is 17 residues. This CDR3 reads CASGSTPGQLTNEKLFF. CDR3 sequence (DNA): TGTGCTAGTGGTTCCACCCCGGGACAGTTAACTAATGAAAAACTGTTTTTT. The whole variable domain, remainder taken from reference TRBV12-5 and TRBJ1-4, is DARVTQTPRHKVTEMGQEVTMRCQPILGHNTVFWYRQTMMQGLELLAYFRNRAPLDDSGMPKDRFSAEMPDATLATLKIQPSEPRDSAVYFCASGSTPGQLTNEKLFFGSGTQLSVL.

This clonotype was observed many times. In DNA form, the CDR3 reads TGTGCCAGCAGTGACCGGGACAGGGACTATGGCTACACCTTC. It is translated as CASSDRDRDYGYTF. V is TRBV25-1 and J is TRBJ1-2; TRBD1 agrees at 9 bases. CDR3 length: 14 residues. CDR1 and CDR2 from the germline V gene are MGHDK and SYGVNS. The V gene end was trimmed by 3 bases and the J gene end by 3 bases; junction bases not matched to a gene: 2.